The 12 T cell receptor beta chains reported below all come from one sample, sequenced in a study of blood T cells in healthy people across ages. Next came a second PCR, run for roughly 6 to 11 cycles, which used a sample-barcoded 5' primer along with a J-beta primer mix. TCRdb itself ran the 5' RACE reads through MiXCR, one entry per CDR3 protein. The sample holds 1.6 million or so distinct CDR3 sequences; around 35% are singletons and the top ten take around 11%. Sequences were obtained from blood. These receptors all stem from a woman aged 25 to 45 in good health.

There are many counts of this clonotype. The chain is built from TRBV13 and TRBJ2-7; 8 bases agree with TRBD1. Germline assignment: CDR1 PRHDT and CDR2 FYEKMQ (reference sequence). The CDR3 has 15 amino acids. V was clipped by 1 base and J by 2 bases; unmatched bases: 4. The CDR3, as DNA: TGTGCCAGCAGCTTAGAAGGGACAGGACCCTACGAGCAGTACTTC. It codes for CASSLEGTGPYEQYF.

This clonotype appeared a few times. The chain links TRBV15 to TRBJ2-3; 9 bases are a match to TRBD2. The germline V gene has CDR1 LNHNV and CDR2 YYDKDF (reference sequence). J gave up 1 base and V 5 bases, and 10 bases lay outside the gene matches. The CDR3 runs 17 residues. This CDR3 reads CATSLPRLAVRTDTQYF. As DNA, the CDR3 is TGTGCCACCAGCTTACCCAGACTAGCGGTGCGCACAGATACGCAGTATTTT.

V gene TRBV5-5 combines with J gene TRBJ2-7; 9 nucleotides line up with TRBD1. The CDR3 contains 16 residues. Germline-derived CDR1 and CDR2 are SGHKS and YYEKEE (reference sequence). Trimming took 2 bases from V and 6 from J; bases not matched to a gene: 12. This CDR3 is CASSFPPGQGPAEQYF. The CDR3 nucleotides are TGTGCCAGCAGCTTCCCACCGGGACAGGGCCCTGCCGAGCAGTACTTC.

This clonotype has only a few counts. The chain recombines TRBV5-1 with TRBJ2-6; the match to TRBD2 covers 8 bases. This CDR3 has 17 residues. Germline CDR1 is SGHRS and CDR2 is YFSETQ. The J segment lost 1 base and the V segment lost 4 bases, leaving 7 bases of the junction unmatched. The CDR3 is CASSDPGTRSGANVLTF. In DNA, the CDR3 is TGCGCCAGCAGCGATCCCGGGACTAGGTCTGGGGCCAACGTCCTGACTTTC.

In DNA form, the CDR3 reads TGTGCCAGCAGCTCTAATCACAGGGGTGCGACCCAGTACTTC. This sequence encodes CASSSNHRGATQYF. The genes are TRBV11-3 and TRBJ2-5, with 7 bases lining up with TRBD1. From germline, CDR1 is SGHNT and CDR2 YENEEA. The V and J ends lost 4 bases and 7 bases, in that order; junction bases with no gene match: 9. This CDR3 is 14 amino acids long.

This clonotype occurred a few times. V gene TRBV28 combines with J gene TRBJ2-7; tentative D call: TRBD2 (5 bases). Germline lookup yields CDR1 MDHEN and CDR2 SYDVKM. V shed 4 bases and J shed 3 bases, with 16 bases lying between them. The CDR3 spans 15 residues. This CDR3 reads CASSSPGLGNYEQYF. CDR3 nucleotide sequence: TGTGCCAGCAGTTCACCCGGACTCGGGAACTACGAGCAGTACTTC.

The sample holds many counts of this clonotype. The V call is TRBV29-1, the J call TRBJ2-3; D is uncertain. The CDR3 loop spans 15 amino acids. Per the germline V gene, CDR1 is SQVTM and CDR2 is ANQGSEA. V was clipped by 2 bases and J by 0 bases, with 12 bases between them. This chain's CDR3 is CSVEHTRGSTDTQYF. The CDR3 region has the DNA TGCAGCGTTGAACATACGCGCGGTAGCACAGATACGCAGTATTTT.

This sequence joins TRBV7-9 and TRBJ2-7, with TRBD2 as a possible D gene (6 bases). Trimming removed 3 bases from V and 4 bases from J, with 16 bases in between. CDR1 SEHNR and CDR2 FQNEAQ come from the germline V gene (reference sequence). The CDR3 is 15 amino acids. The CDR3 reads CASSLGGIRGYEQYF. The CDR3 DNA sequence: TGTGCCAGCAGCTTGGGCGGGATACGTGGGTACGAGCAGTACTTC.

The table lists this clonotype with a few counts. In DNA, the CDR3 is TGCGCCAGCAGCTTGGAGGGTAGCCCTTCCAGCCCGGGGGCCTTATCCTACGAGCAGTACTTC. It translates to CASSLEGSPSSPGALSYEQYF. The chain employs TRBV5-1 and TRBJ2-7, with D possibly called TRBD1 or TRBD2 (6 bases each). Trimming shortened V by 0 bases and J by 1 base, and 29 bases separated the two germline ends. There are 21 residues in the CDR3. Germline values: CDR1 SGHRS, CDR2 YFSETQ.

The table lists this clonotype with a few counts. The rearrangement links TRBV7-2 to TRBJ1-2, with a possible D match to TRBD1 (6 bases). V was clipped by 5 bases and J by 7 bases, with 14 bases between them. The germline V gene encodes CDR1 SGHTA and CDR2 FQGNSA. CDR3 length: 13 residues. Here the CDR3 DNA reads TGTGCCAGCAGCCCCCGACAGGAGGCTGGCTACACCTTC. Protein product: CASSPRQEAGYTF.

The chain has TRBV6-1 and TRBJ2-1; D not certain. The CDR3 has 13 amino acids. The germline V and J ends were trimmed by 2 bases and 8 bases, with 10 bases remaining between them. CDR1 is MNHNS and CDR2 is SASEGT in the germline V gene. This chain's CDR3 is CASSESVRYEQFF. The CDR3 DNA reads TGTGCCAGCAGTGAAAGCGTGAGGTATGAGCAGTTCTTC.

This clonotype was observed a handful of times. The chain carries TRBV15 and TRBJ2-5, with 7 bases lining up with TRBD2. Germline V CDR1 and CDR2: LNHNV, YYDKDF (reference sequence). Losses at the gene ends were 0 bases for V and 2 bases for J; bases not matched to a gene: 6. This CDR3 spans 16 amino acids. This CDR3 reads CATSRDPLAAQETQYF. The CDR3 DNA is TGTGCCACCAGCAGAGATCCCCTAGCGGCACAAGAGACCCAGTACTTC.